These 14 T cell receptor beta chains came from one sample sequenced in a study of blood T cell repertoires in COVID-19. The method was immunoSEQ multiplex PCR; TCRdb's version includes in-frame clones alone and lacks a portion of them. The data hold over 85,000 clones, with 84% observed a single time. The source material was peripheral blood. Source of these receptors: a man aged 60 to 69 with acute or convalescent COVID-19.

The rearrangement uses TRBV11-2 and TRBJ2-4; 8 bases are a match to TRBD1. This CDR3 is built from 15 residues. The V gene's germline CDR1 is SGHAT and CDR2 FQNNGV. V lost 1 base and J lost 4; bases outside the gene matches: 3. The CDR3 DNA reads TGTGCCAGCAGCTTAGTATGGACAGGGAAAAACATTCAGTACTTC. Encoded protein: CASSLVWTGKNIQYF.

This CDR3 is CASSLAVSGGTDTQYF. Written as DNA, the CDR3 is TGCGCCAGCAGCTTGGCGGTTAGCGGGGGCACAGATACGCAGTATTTT. The chain has TRBV5-1 and TRBJ2-3; the match to TRBD2 covers 8 bases. The ends lost 0 bases at V and 1 base at J; junction bases unmatched: 4. The CDR3 runs 16 residues. Germline values: CDR1 SGHRS, CDR2 YFSETQ.

The rearrangement links TRBV28 to TRBJ2-1; 11 positions agree with TRBD2. CDR3 length: 15 amino acids. Germline loops: CDR1 MDHEN, CDR2 SYDVKM. V shed 7 bases, J shed 5 bases, and the junction held 7 bases outside the gene matches. CDR3 loop: CASTRLAGGDNEQFF. In DNA, the CDR3 is TGTGCCAGCACCCGCCTAGCGGGGGGAGACAATGAGCAGTTCTTC.

This chain connects TRBV2 to TRBJ2-2; D remains ambiguous. V lost 7 bases, J lost 1 base, and 13 bases lay in between. The CDR3 has 15 amino acids. CDR1 SNHLY and CDR2 FYNNEI come from the germline V gene. CDR3 sequence: CASTPSLRNTGELFF. CDR3 nucleotides: TGTGCCAGCACCCCCTCCCTAAGGAACACCGGGGAGCTGTTTTTT.

The V call is TRBV27, the J call TRBJ1-2; 9 positions match TRBD1. The V and J ends lost 7 bases and 4 bases, in that order; junction bases with no gene match: 13. The germline V gene encodes CDR1 MNHEY and CDR2 SMNVEV (reference sequence). The CDR3 sequence is 16 residues long. Here the CDR3 reads CASTPLGQGVLYGYTF. CDR3 DNA sequence: TGTGCCAGCACCCCTTTGGGACAGGGAGTTCTCTATGGCTACACCTTC.

The V gene is TRBV6-2 or TRBV6-3, the J gene TRBJ1-4, with 12 bases fitting TRBD1. J was trimmed by 3 bases and V by 5 bases; bases with no gene match: 4. CDR3 length: 16 residues. CDR1 is MNHEY and CDR2 is SVGEGT in the germline V gene. CDR3: CASSPGQGAANEKLFF. CDR3 in DNA: TGTGCCAGCAGTCCGGGACAGGGGGCCGCTAATGAAAAACTGTTTTTT.

This chain links TRBV14 with TRBJ2-5; no firm D call. There are 11 residues in the CDR3. Trimming shortened V by 3 bases and J by 5 bases, and 4 bases separated the two germline ends. In germline, CDR1 is SGHDN, CDR2 FVKESK. The CDR3, as DNA: TGTGCCAGCAGCCACGGGGAGACCCAGTACTTC. Residues: CASSHGETQYF.

The chain is built from TRBV2 and TRBJ2-2; 10 bases align to TRBD1. V lost 8 bases to trimming and J lost 4 bases; unmatched junction nucleotides: 7. There are 15 residues in the CDR3. CDR1 and CDR2 from the germline V gene are SNHLY and FYNNEI. The CDR3 region has the DNA TGTGCCAGCCGGGGACAGGGGATGGCCACCGGGGAGCTGTTTTTT. Amino acid sequence: CASRGQGMATGELFF.

This rearrangement joins TRBV7-2 to TRBJ2-2; perhaps TRBD1 as D (5 bases). Trimming removed 3 bases from V and 2 bases from J, with 13 bases in between. The V gene's germline CDR1 is SGHTA and CDR2 FQGNSA. CDR3 length equals 16 residues. Here the CDR3 DNA reads TGTGCCAGCAGCTTGCCCCAGACAGTAAACACCGGGGAGCTGTTTTTT. This translates into CASSLPQTVNTGELFF.

This clone was seen only a few times. The chain is built from TRBV30 and TRBJ1-4; tentatively, D is TRBD1 (6 bases). Between the trimmed V and J ends, which lost 0 bases and 7 bases, there was a span of 12 bases. CDR3 length: 14 residues. Germline V CDR1 and CDR2: GTSNPN, SVGIG (reference sequence). CDR3 sequence: CAWSVQGGGEKLFF. The CDR3, as DNA: TGTGCCTGGAGTGTACAGGGTGGTGGTGAAAAACTGTTTTTT.

In regard to this clone: The CDR3 carries no conserved terminal phenylalanine or tryptophan, so it likely arises from a read error. The DNA is left out, because the CDR3 cannot be placed on it with certainty; the CDR3 is given as TCRdb lists it. V is TRBV23-1 and J is TRBJ1-2. TRBV23-1 is classed as an ORF, of uncertain function. 12 amino acids form the CDR3, both terminal residues included. CDR3 sequence: CASSQGFSFSYC.

This clone was recorded only once. The chain joins TRBV28 to TRBJ1-3, with a tentative D call TRBD1 (5 bases). CDR3 length: 17 amino acids. CDR1 and CDR2 from the germline V gene are MDHEN and SYDVKM. V gave up 5 bases and J gave up 2 bases, with 19 bases separating them. Here the CDR3 reads CASSPGRRGVTGNTIYF. The CDR3 DNA reads TGTGCCAGCAGTCCCGGGAGACGGGGGGTTACTGGAAACACCATATATTTT.

The chain recombines TRBV4-3 with TRBJ2-3, with 7 bases identical to TRBD1. V dropped 3 bases and J dropped 4; count of bases not matched to a gene: 13. The CDR3 spans 17 residues. CDR1 is LGHNA, CDR2 YSLEER, per germline. The DNA of the CDR3 is TGCGCCAGCAGCCAGCCCCCGGGACCGACAGGGCCAGATACGCAGTATTTT. Encoded protein: CASSQPPGPTGPDTQYF.

This clone occurred once. The chain couples TRBV19 to TRBJ1-2; D gene unclear. With 3 bases removed from V and 6 bases from J, the gap between germline ends came to 5 bases. In germline, CDR1 is LNHDA, CDR2 SQIVND (reference sequence). The CDR3 extends over 11 amino acids. The CDR3, as DNA: TGTGCCAGTAGTATCCGCGATGGCTACACCTTC. Amino acid sequence: CASSIRDGYTF.